The source of this T cell receptor beta chain is a study of blood T cell repertoires in COVID-19. Overall study context: The origin of the acute and convalescent COVID-19 samples was the United States, Italy and Spain.

This table comes from immunoSEQ multiplex PCR, and its TCRdb copy is limited to in-frame clones, with some not included. The top ten hold approximately 1% of the sample, which has around 290,000 clones, roughly 88% seen once. Cohort placement rested on clinical history that participants reported themselves. Recovered participants had two consecutive negative NP/OP PCR tests, healthcare professional clearance, or symptom resolution. This sequence was found in a young woman who had recovered from COVID-19. Sequenced sample: PBMCs or T cells enriched from blood (not recorded which).

The CDR3, as DNA: TGTGCCAGCAGCTTGTCGCAGGGAGGGGACAATGAGCAGTTCTTC. This codes for CASSLSQGGDNEQFF. The chain uses TRBV5-4 and TRBJ2-1, with 7 bases that match TRBD2. Trimming cost V 1 base and J 5 bases; bases outside gene matches: 6. The CDR3 runs 15 residues. Germline CDR1 is SGHNT and CDR2 is YYREEE (reference sequence). Full variable domain (outside the CDR3, taken from reference TRBV5-4 and TRBJ2-1): ETGVTQSPTHLIKTRGQQVTLRCSSQSGHNTVSWYQQALGQGPQFIFQYYREEENGRGNFPPRFSGLQFPNYSSELNVNALELDDSALYLCASSLSQGGDNEQFFGPGTRLTVL.